This TCR beta chain is from a study of CD8+ T cells in alopecia areata. Treatment defined: oral pan-JAK inhibitor, 5-10 mg twice daily. Both peripheral blood and punch biopsies of lesional scalp skin were obtained from patients who had alopecia areata. Investigators sorted PBMCs to obtain both CD4+ and CD8+ T cells. cDNA reverse transcribed from extracted RNA served as the sequencing template. This table comes from immunoSEQ multiplex PCR, and its TCRdb copy is limited to in-frame clones, with some not included. The sample lists 160,000 or so clones, roughly 60% occurring once. CDR1 and CDR2 (germline): MNHEY, SVGAGI. V was pared by 6 bases and J by 1 base, with 8 bases between. CDR3 length equals 13 residues. General study points: Lesional scalp, notably in alopecia totalis/universalis, had clonality above that of normal scalp.

A word on this clone: Its antigen is still unknown.

Sequencing used CD4+ T cells sorted from blood, obtained at roughly week 58, from a patient treated with tofacitinib. This TCR was recovered from a human donor with alopecia areata. The chain is built from TRBV6-5 and TRBJ2-3; D gene ambiguous. The CDR3 sequence is CASRGKGTDTQYF. The CDR3 region has the DNA TGTGCCAGCAGAGGAAAAGGCACAGATACGCAGTATTTT.